This TCR beta chain was captured by sequencing in a study of molecular identifiers for immune sequencing clone quantification. Previously described methods and listed TCR primers were used for bulk TCR libraries. TCRdb re-called the PCR reads with MiXCR, one entry per CDR3 protein. The repertoire holds about half a million distinct CDR3 sequences, with about 20% as singletons. In its sample, this clonotype was seen a few times. This CDR3 region has 15 residues. Losses at the gene ends were 1 base for V and 4 bases for J; bases not matched to a gene: 4. The germline V gene has CDR1 SGHAT and CDR2 FQDESV (reference sequence).

The chain joins TRBV11-1 to TRBJ2-1, with 7 bases identical to TRBD1. The sequence was obtained from a human donor in good health. Some libraries in this study had Jurkat cell RNA spiked in. Input material: naive CD8+ T cells from blood, with Jurkat cell RNA spiked in. The subset here: FACS-sorted CD8+CD4-CCR7+CD45RA+ naive T cells. Here the CDR3 DNA reads TGTGCCAGCAGCTTAGGCGTGGGACAGTACAATGAGCAGTTCTTC. Translation: CASSLGVGQYNEQFF.